Following are 30 T cell receptor beta chains from one sample sequenced in a study of cytomegalovirus exposure and HLA in healthy donors. The PCR used 60 Vbeta and 13 Jbeta primers. Generated by immunoSEQ multiplex PCR, the TCRdb table keeps only in-frame clones and is missing some. The sample contains around 150,000 clones, about 77% of which appear only once. Sequenced input: PBMCs. The source is a man aged 18 to 30 in good health and CMV-seropositive.

The chain joins TRBV4-1 to TRBJ2-5, with 9 bases that match TRBD2. Gene TRBJ2-7 matches the end of the DNA better, so the J call may be wrong. The length of the CDR3 is 16 residues. Germline V gene sequence: CDR1 MGHRA, CDR2 YSYEKL. This CDR3 reads CASSQESSGTFNEQYF. The CDR3 bases are TGCGCCAGCAGCCAAGAGTCTAGCGGGACGTTTAACGAGCAGTACTTC.

V gene TRBV5-6 combines with J gene TRBJ2-7; no firm D call. V lost 0 bases and J lost 7, with 14 bases in between. CDR1 and CDR2 from the germline V gene are SGHDT and YYEEEE. The CDR3 spans 14 residues. The CDR3 region has the DNA TGTGCCAGCAGCTTGGCTCCCAGTGTCTGGGAGCAGTACTTC. Translation: CASSLAPSVWEQYF.

The CDR3 spells CASSIGNRNQPQHF. CDR3 sequence (DNA): TGTGCCAGTAGTATCGGAAACAGAAATCAGCCCCAGCATTTT. V and J are TRBV19 and TRBJ1-5; D unclear. Deletions cut 3 bases from V and 4 bases from J, with 10 bases between. Germline CDR1 is LNHDA and CDR2 is SQIVND (reference sequence). This CDR3 has 14 amino acids.

The chain employs TRBV7-2 and TRBJ2-7, with 8 bases aligning to TRBD2. V shed 5 bases, J shed 3 bases, and the junction held 9 bases outside the gene matches. Germline assignment: CDR1 SGHTA and CDR2 FQGNSA. The CDR3 totals 15 residues. The CDR3 sequence is CASSPGGSGDYEQYF. Here the CDR3 DNA reads TGTGCCAGCAGCCCAGGAGGTAGCGGGGACTACGAGCAGTACTTC.

The V gene is TRBV21-1, the J gene TRBJ1-2; the table's D call TRBD1 went unverified against the DNA. TRBV21-1 is annotated as a pseudogene. The CDR3 spans 14 residues. CDR3 nucleotide sequence: TGTGCCAGCAGCAAAGACAGGGTCGAGTATGGCTACACCTTC. Translation: CASSKDRVEYGYTF.

This clone was counted a few times. In the same sample, other DNA sequences code for this CDR3. This chain connects TRBV5-1 to TRBJ2-5; D possibly corresponds to TRBD2 (7 bases). This CDR3 spans 15 amino acids. Germline CDR1 reads SGHRS; CDR2 reads YFSETQ. Trimming took 0 bases from V and 1 from J, leaving 10 bases between them. In nucleotides, the CDR3 is TGCGCCAGCAGCTTGGGGGGGGGCGGCCAAGAGACCCAGTACTTC. Translated: CASSLGGGGQETQYF.

This clone is a singleton in its sample. The chain links TRBV28 to TRBJ2-3, with 9 positions matching TRBD1. CDR1 MDHEN and CDR2 SYDVKM come from the germline V gene. V trimming: 6 bases; J trimming: 3 bases; junction bases outside the gene matches: 7. CDR3 length equals 15 residues. The CDR3 here is CASRGDREGTDTQYF. CDR3 bases: TGTGCCAGCAGGGGGGACAGGGAAGGGACAGATACGCAGTATTTT.

J is TRBJ1-1 and V is TRBV27; no definite D call. V lost 2 bases, J lost 6 bases, and 10 bases lay in between. The CDR3 runs 13 residues. Germline CDR1 MNHEY, CDR2 SMNVEV (reference sequence). CDR3 DNA sequence: TGTGCCAGCAGTTTAGGGCCCTTAGCTGAAGCTTTCTTT. Amino acid sequence: CASSLGPLAEAFF.

This chain joins TRBV2 and TRBJ2-7, with D maybe TRBD1 (6 bases). The CDR3 is 11 amino acids. Germline loops: CDR1 SNHLY, CDR2 FYNNEI. Deletions cut 8 bases from V and 4 bases from J, with 9 bases between. The CDR3 reads CASGRGYEQYF. CDR3 bases: TGTGCCAGCGGCAGGGGATACGAGCAGTACTTC.

J is TRBJ2-7 and V is TRBV18; D gene unclear. Germline CDR1 KGHSH, CDR2 LQKENI. Trimming took 2 bases from V and 3 from J, leaving 11 bases between them. The CDR3 consists of 14 residues. CDR3 nucleotide sequence: TGTGCCAGCTCACCAGCGTTCCGTATCTACGAGCAGTACTTC. Amino acids: CASSPAFRIYEQYF.

The V and J genes are TRBV19 and TRBJ1-5; the match to TRBD1 covers 8 bases. The ends lost 5 bases at V and 4 bases at J; junction bases unmatched: 7. From germline, CDR1 is LNHDA and CDR2 SQIVND (reference sequence). The CDR3 is made up of 15 amino acids. The CDR3 coding sequence is TGTGCCAGTAGTGGTCGACAGGGGTTAAATCAGCCCCAGCATTTT. Translation: CASSGRQGLNQPQHF.

This clone was picked up one time. J is TRBJ2-7 and V is TRBV4-3; D is unclear. This CDR3 region has 15 residues. The germline CDR1 and CDR2 sequences are LGHNA and YSLEER. Trimming pared 0 bases from V and 0 bases from J, leaving 9 bases between. The DNA of the CDR3 is TGCGCCAGCAGCCAAGACCCAGGAACCTCCTACGAGCAGTACTTC. Its translation: CASSQDPGTSYEQYF.

This sequence joins TRBV21-1 and TRBJ1-2. TRBV21-1 is a listed pseudogene. The CDR3 totals 14 residues. CDR3: CARRRGKATYGYTF. DNA for the CDR3: TGTGCCAGAAGAAGAGGGAAAGCAACCTATGGCTACACCTTC.

The V and J genes are TRBV11-2 and TRBJ2-7, with 8 bases matching TRBD2. Germline V gene data show CDR1 as SGHAT and CDR2 as FQNNGV. The CDR3 length is 17 residues. Trimming cost V 4 bases and J 0 bases; bases outside gene matches: 11. In DNA form, the CDR3 reads TGTGCCAGCAGCTCACTGGACTGGAGCGGGAGCTCCTACGAGCAGTACTTC. Its translation: CASSSLDWSGSSYEQYF. Full variable domain (rest looked up from reference TRBV11-2 and TRBJ2-7): EAGVAQSPRYKIIEKRQSVAFWCNPISGHATLYWYQQILGQGPKLLIQFQNNGVVDDSQLPKDRFSAERLKGVDSTLKIQPAKLEDSAVYLCASSSLDWSGSSYEQYFGPGTRLTVT.

V is TRBV27 and J is TRBJ2-7, with a weak D call TRBD1 (6 bases). This CDR3 comprises 13 residues. The germline V gene encodes CDR1 MNHEY and CDR2 SMNVEV (reference sequence). The V end lost 7 bases, the J end lost 0 bases, and 10 bases lay between the germline ends. The CDR3 sequence is CASIPTGSYEQYF. In nucleotides, the CDR3 is TGTGCCAGCATCCCGACAGGCTCCTACGAGCAGTACTTC.

This chain links TRBV7-6 with TRBJ2-4; perhaps TRBD1 as D (6 bases). Germline V CDR1 and CDR2: SGHVS, FNYEAQ. V was pared by 5 bases and J by 0 bases, with 14 bases between. CDR3 length: 16 amino acids. This CDR3 reads CASSPRGSLAKNIQYF. CDR3 DNA: TGTGCCAGCAGCCCCAGGGGAAGCTTAGCCAAAAACATTCAGTACTTC.

The J gene is TRBJ2-1, the V gene TRBV19; 7 nucleotides line up with TRBD1. V shed 4 bases and J 6 bases; nucleotides not matched to a gene: 6. Germline CDR1 is LNHDA and CDR2 is SQIVND (reference sequence). This CDR3 has 14 amino acids. DNA of the CDR3: TGTGCCAGTAGTACCGGGACAGACTTCAATGAGCAGTTCTTC. Translating gives CASSTGTDFNEQFF.

In its sample, this clone was seen a few times. This rearrangement joins TRBV28 to TRBJ2-7; D not certain. V was trimmed by 2 bases and J by 0 bases, leaving 8 bases between them. The CDR3 consists of 14 residues. The germline CDR1 and CDR2 sequences are MDHEN and SYDVKM. The CDR3 protein is CASSLAPSSYEQYF. CDR3 DNA sequence: TGTGCCAGCAGTTTAGCGCCAAGCTCCTACGAGCAGTACTTC.

The chain couples TRBV5-1 to TRBJ1-2; D possibly corresponds to TRBD1 (5 bases). The CDR3 sequence is 14 residues long. The ends were cut back, 0 bases at V and 2 bases at J, with 8 bases in the middle. Germline CDR1 and CDR2: SGHRS and YFSETQ. The CDR3 sequence is CASSLEAGNYGYTF. CDR3 sequence (DNA): TGCGCCAGCAGCTTGGAGGCAGGGAACTATGGCTACACCTTC.

V gene TRBV5-1 combines with J gene TRBJ2-1, with D unclear. The CDR3 spans 14 residues. V dropped 5 bases and J dropped 6 bases, with 15 bases sitting between them. Germline CDR1 SGHRS, CDR2 YFSETQ. CDR3 loop: CASSLMTSLNEQFF. The CDR3 nucleotides read TGCGCCAGCAGTCTAATGACATCTCTCAATGAGCAGTTCTTC.

V gene TRBV5-1 combines with J gene TRBJ1-1; D is possibly TRBD1 (5 bases). The CDR3 spans 15 residues. V shed 0 bases and J shed 0 bases, with 9 bases lying between them. CDR1 and CDR2 (germline): SGHRS, YFSETQ. The CDR3 DNA sequence: TGCGCCAGCAGCTTGGGCGGGGGAATGAACACTGAAGCTTTCTTT. Encoded protein: CASSLGGGMNTEAFF.

This clone has a handful of counts. The chain is built from TRBV14 and TRBJ2-5, with no clear D. The germline gives CDR1 SGHDN, CDR2 FVKESK. The CDR3 totals 13 residues. V shed 2 bases and J shed 4 bases, with 8 bases lying between them. CDR3 nucleotides: TGTGCCAGCAGCCAAAATGTCCGAGAGACCCAGTACTTC. The encoded protein is CASSQNVRETQYF.

This chain uses TRBV5-5 with TRBJ2-1; TRBD1 is a possible D gene (6 bases). The CDR3 loop spans 16 amino acids. Germline V gives CDR1 SGHKS, CDR2 YYEKEE (reference sequence). Deletions cut 6 bases from V and 8 bases from J, with 24 bases between. The CDR3: CASTPRATGVFDEQFF. The CDR3 nucleotides read TGTGCCAGCACCCCTAGGGCGACAGGAGTTTTTGATGAGCAGTTCTTC.

The genes are TRBV6-6 and TRBJ1-5; possibly TRBD1 for D (6 bases). The CDR3 sequence is 16 residues long. Trimming shortened V by 6 bases and J by 8 bases, and 23 bases separated the two germline ends. The germline V gene encodes CDR1 MNHNY and CDR2 SVGAGI (reference sequence). The CDR3: CASRYLGGQGLEPQHF. The DNA of the CDR3 is TGTGCCAGCAGATACCTCGGGGGGCAGGGACTAGAGCCCCAGCATTTT.

The rearrangement uses TRBV9 and TRBJ1-2; 12 bases are shared with TRBD1. The CDR3 loop spans 14 amino acids. CDR1 is SGDLS and CDR2 is YYNGEE in the germline V gene. J gave up 8 bases and V 3 bases, and 5 bases lay outside the gene matches. DNA for the CDR3: TGTGCCAGCAGCGGGGGACAGGGGGCGTTCGGCTACACCTTC. Its protein is CASSGGQGAFGYTF.

The V gene is TRBV20-1, the J gene TRBJ2-5; D is possibly TRBD2 (6 bases). CDR1 is DFQATT, CDR2 SNEGSKA, per germline (reference sequence). V dropped 6 bases and J dropped 4 bases, with 9 bases sitting between them. The CDR3 is 11 residues long. The CDR3 DNA reads as TGCAGTGCGAGGAGGGGAGAGACCCAGTACTTC. This sequence encodes CSARRGETQYF.

This clone occurred a few times. Its ends do not fully match the called genes, so a read error is possible. The chain is built from TRBV7-7 and TRBJ2-5, with 8 bases lining up with TRBD1. Germline CDR1 is SSHAT and CDR2 is FNYEAQ (reference sequence). There are 14 residues in the CDR3. Here the CDR3 reads CASSGQGERETQYF. CDR3 sequence (DNA): TGTGCTAGCAGCGGACAGGGTGAACGAGAGACCCAGTACTTC. Drawing the rest from reference TRBV7-7 and TRBJ2-5, the complete variable domain is GAGVSQSPRYKVTKRGQDVTLRCDPISSHATLYWYQQALGQGPEFLTYFNYEAQPDKSGLPSDRFSAERPEGSISTLTIQRTEQRDSAMYRCASSGQGERETQYFGPGTRLLVL.

The rearrangement joins TRBV29-1 to TRBJ2-7; TRBD1 aligns across 7 bases. J lost 8 bases, V lost 7 bases, and 5 bases had no gene match. The CDR3 totals 10 residues. CDR1 and CDR2 (germline): SQVTM, ANQGSEA. CDR3 bases: TGCAGCGGCGTACAGGGGAAGCAGTACTTC. Its protein is CSGVQGKQYF.

Written as DNA, the CDR3 is TGTGCCATCAGTGAGGAGGGATACGAGCAGTACTTC. Translation: CAISEEGYEQYF. This chain links TRBV10-3 with TRBJ2-7; perhaps TRBD2 as D (5 bases). The CDR3 has 12 residues. Germline CDR1 is ENHRY and CDR2 is SYGVKD. The V gene lost 2 bases and the J gene lost 4 bases, with 6 bases spanning the gap.

CDR3 sequence reads: CASSRTGGLEKLFF. CDR3 bases: TGTGCCAGCAGTCGGACAGGGGGACTTGAAAAACTGTTTTTT. The gene calls are TRBV2 and TRBJ1-4, with 10 bases matching TRBD1. V gave up 5 bases and J gave up 7 bases; unmatched junction bases: 4. This CDR3 region has 14 residues. Germline lookup yields CDR1 SNHLY and CDR2 FYNNEI.